The 10 T cell receptor beta chains presented below share a single source sample, sequenced in a study of response to subunit inactivated influenza vaccine. TCRdb ran MiXCR on the RT-PCR reads and lists one entry per CDR3 protein. The table includes some 480,000 distinct CDR3 sequences, roughly 9.8% detected once. The sample consisted of PBMCs from blood, taken more than 35 days after vaccination. These receptors were taken from a man aged 45-60 years who received an inactivated influenza vaccine.

This clonotype was recorded at least ten times. The gene calls are TRBV3-1 and TRBJ2-3, with 9 bases matching TRBD2. The CDR3 sequence is 16 residues long. Germline CDR1 is LGHDT and CDR2 is YNNKEL (reference sequence). V was clipped by 4 bases and J by 3 bases; unmatched bases: 8. The CDR3 DNA is TGTGCCAGCAGCCTTAGCGGGAGTGCCCGGACAGATACGCAGTATTTT. This gives the protein CASSLSGSARTDTQYF.

The chain joins TRBV27 to TRBJ2-3, with 8 bases lining up with TRBD2. The CDR3 is 15 amino acids. CDR1 is MNHEY and CDR2 is SMNVEV in the germline V gene (reference sequence). V was pared by 2 bases and J by 6 bases, with 7 bases of the junction left unmatched. The CDR3 DNA is TGTGCCAGCAGTTTAGCGGGGGGCGGGTTGGATACGCAGTATTTT. Protein product: CASSLAGGGLDTQYF.

V is TRBV6-1 and J is TRBJ2-5, with TRBD2 matching over 11 bases. The germline V gene has CDR1 MNHNS and CDR2 SASEGT. Losses at the gene ends were 6 bases for V and 5 bases for J; bases not matched to a gene: 8. The CDR3 loop spans 15 amino acids. CDR3 nucleotide sequence: TGTGCCAGCAGAGTAGCGGGGGGGCTCCGGGAGACCCAGTACTTC. It encodes CASRVAGGLRETQYF.

In this sample, this clonotype turned up a few times. The chain uses TRBV28 and TRBJ1-4; 9 bases fit TRBD1. The CDR3 runs 17 residues. The germline V gene has CDR1 MDHEN and CDR2 SYDVKM. V was pared by 4 bases and J by 3 bases, with 9 bases of the junction left unmatched. CDR3 loop: CASSSGTGIYANEKLFF. In DNA, the CDR3 is TGTGCCAGCAGTTCCGGGACAGGGATTTACGCTAATGAAAAACTGTTTTTT. Full variable domain (rest looked up from reference TRBV28 and TRBJ1-4): DVKVTQSSRYLVKRTGEKVFLECVQDMDHENMFWYRQDPGLGLRLIYFSYDVKMKEKGDIPEGYSVSREKKERFSLILESASTNQTSMYLCASSSGTGIYANEKLFFGSGTQLSVL.

This clonotype showed up just a few times. This chain uses TRBV6-5 with TRBJ2-7; 12 nucleotides line up with TRBD1. The CDR3 has 16 residues. Germline CDR1 MNHEY, CDR2 SVGAGI. V was clipped by 0 bases and J by 5 bases; unmatched bases: 5. The CDR3, as DNA: TGTGCCAGCAGTTACTCCTGGGACAGGGGGCGCGACGAGCAGTACTTC. It encodes CASSYSWDRGRDEQYF.

This clonotype was seen at least ten times. The chain has TRBV29-1 and TRBJ2-5; D unclear. CDR1 is SQVTM, CDR2 ANQGSEA, per germline. The CDR3 loop spans 12 amino acids. The V end was cut by 5 bases, the J end by 3 bases, with 10 bases between. CDR3 sequence (DNA): TGCAGCGTTCAGAAAGGGAAAGAGACCCAGTACTTC. Its protein is CSVQKGKETQYF.

There are many counts of this clonotype. The chain links TRBV5-6 to TRBJ2-7, with 8 nucleotides matching TRBD2. Germline-derived CDR1 and CDR2 are SGHDT and YYEEEE. The CDR3 sequence is 16 residues long. Losses at the gene ends were 0 bases for V and 5 bases for J; bases not matched to a gene: 10. The CDR3 protein is CASSLGSGTRLHEQYF. CDR3 nucleotide sequence: TGTGCCAGCAGCTTGGGATCCGGGACTAGACTCCACGAGCAGTACTTC.

This clonotype came up a few times. One end of the junction fails to match germline, which may point to a read error. The rearrangement joins TRBV4-2 to TRBJ2-2; D call uncertain. The CDR3 length is 13 residues. The germline gives CDR1 LGHNA, CDR2 YNFKEQ. This CDR3 is CASGHPNTGELFF. The CDR3, as DNA: TGTGCCAGCGGCCACCCCAACACCGGGGAGCTGTTTTTT.

This clonotype was picked up a small number of times. CDR3 amino acids: CSARDLSPLGQGGEQYF. The CDR3 region has the DNA TGCAGTGCTAGAGATCTTTCTCCGCTCGGACAGGGTGGCGAGCAGTACTTC. The rearrangement joins TRBV20-1 to TRBJ2-7; 8 bases match TRBD1. Trimming removed 0 bases from V and 6 bases from J; junction bases left unmatched: 16. Germline-derived CDR1 and CDR2 are DFQATT and SNEGSKA (reference sequence). This CDR3 comprises 17 residues.

The table lists this clonotype with a few counts. V usage is TRBV5-6 and J usage is TRBJ1-6; 7 bases are shared with TRBD1. Germline assignment: CDR1 SGHDT and CDR2 YYEEEE. Trimming removed 0 bases from V and 7 bases from J; junction bases left unmatched: 13. CDR3 size: 18 residues. As DNA, the CDR3 is TGTGCCAGCAGCTTGGTGCAGGGGGAAATGAAAGAGAATTCACCCCTCCACTTT. Amino acids: CASSLVQGEMKENSPLHF.